The next 29 T cell receptor beta chains were all read from a single sample in a study of blood T cell repertoires in COVID-19. TCRdb keeps only in-frame clones here, not all; method: immunoSEQ multiplex PCR. The table has 27,000 or so clones, about nine tenths seen once; the top ten hold about 7.7%. The sequenced sample was peripheral blood. These receptors came from a woman aged 50 to 60 with active COVID-19.

The chain carries TRBV11-2 and TRBJ1-4; D possibly corresponds to TRBD1 (6 bases). The CDR3 contains 16 residues. Germline CDR1 SGHAT, CDR2 FQNNGV. V lost 2 bases, J lost 4 bases, and 14 bases lay in between. CDR3 nucleotide sequence: TGTGCCAGCAGCTTACGGACGGGGGGCGATAATGAAAAACTGTTTTTT. This codes for CASSLRTGGDNEKLFF.

The rearrangement links TRBV5-5 to TRBJ1-1, with TRBD1 identical over 7 bases. CDR1 is SGHKS, CDR2 YYEKEE, per germline (reference sequence). The CDR3 is made up of 17 amino acids. V gave up 2 bases and J gave up 3 bases; unmatched junction bases: 13. The CDR3 DNA sequence: TGTGCCAGCAGCTTCATGACAGGGTCCTTTGTGGACACTGAAGCTTTCTTT. Residues: CASSFMTGSFVDTEAFF. The full variable domain, in which reference TRBV5-5 and TRBJ1-1 provide the parts outside the CDR3, is DAGVTQSPTHLIKTRGQQVTLRCSPISGHKSVSWYQQVLGQGPQFIFQYYEKEERGRGNFPDRFSARQFPNYSSELNVNALLLGDSALYLCASSFMTGSFVDTEAFFGQGTRLTVV.

The V gene is TRBV30, the J gene TRBJ2-5, with 10 nucleotides matching TRBD2. Germline lookup yields CDR1 GTSNPN and CDR2 SVGIG (reference sequence). The CDR3 totals 18 residues. J lost 5 bases, V lost 3 bases, and 18 bases had no gene match. The CDR3 DNA is TGTGCCTGGAGCGATGGGATAGCGGGAGGTTTCCTAGGGGAGACCCAGTACTTC. This encodes CAWSDGIAGGFLGETQYF.

The chain is built from TRBV5-1 and TRBJ1-5; D may be TRBD1 (5 bases). This CDR3 spans 15 amino acids. Germline CDR1 is SGHRS and CDR2 is YFSETQ. Trimming cost V 10 bases and J 6 bases, with 23 bases left between them. CDR3 sequence reads: CARRGAGGEAQPQHF. The CDR3 nucleotides read TGCGCCCGCCGCGGGGCGGGGGGGGAGGCTCAGCCCCAGCATTTT.

This clone was seen only a few times. The genes are TRBV28 and TRBJ2-7; the match to TRBD2 covers 7 bases. Germline V gene sequence: CDR1 MDHEN, CDR2 SYDVKM. This CDR3 comprises 15 residues. V gave up 6 bases and J gave up 6 bases; unmatched junction bases: 14. The CDR3 spells CASRGNLADLREQYF. The CDR3 nucleotides are TGTGCCAGCAGAGGTAACCTAGCGGATCTTCGCGAGCAGTACTTC.

The rearrangement joins TRBV7-8 to TRBJ1-5; 7 bases map to TRBD1. V trimming: 5 bases; J trimming: 2 bases; junction bases outside the gene matches: 3. Per the germline V gene, CDR1 is SGHVS and CDR2 is FQNEAQ. The CDR3 is 14 residues long. CDR3 DNA: TGTGCCAGCAGCGCCGGACAGGGCAATCAGCCCCAGCATTTT. This encodes CASSAGQGNQPQHF.

The chain couples TRBV7-9 to TRBJ2-7, with TRBD1 matching 7 bases. CDR3 size: 14 residues. V lost 1 base and J lost 3; bases outside the gene matches: 3. Germline lookup yields CDR1 SEHNR and CDR2 FQNEAQ (reference sequence). CDR3 coding DNA: TGTGCCAGCAGCTTAGTCAGGGGGAACTACGAGCAGTACTTC. This codes for CASSLVRGNYEQYF.

This chain joins TRBV19 and TRBJ2-1; TRBD2 matches 12 bases. V shed 1 base and J 10 bases; nucleotides not matched to a gene: 5. CDR1 LNHDA and CDR2 SQIVND come from the germline V gene (reference sequence). The CDR3 extends over 15 amino acids. The CDR3 coding sequence is TGTGCCAGTAGTATAGGCCTAGCGGGAGGGAACGAGCAGTTCTTC. Protein product: CASSIGLAGGNEQFF.

This sequence joins TRBV7-8 and TRBJ2-5; 11 bases fit TRBD2. Trimming took 1 base from V and 2 from J; bases not matched to a gene: 3. CDR1 SGHVS and CDR2 FQNEAQ come from the germline V gene. This CDR3 spans 16 amino acids. DNA for the CDR3: TGTGCCAGCAGCTTAGTGGTAGCGGGAGGGCAAGAGACCCAGTACTTC. Its translation is CASSLVVAGGQETQYF.

V gene TRBV6-5 combines with J gene TRBJ1-2; 9 bases map to TRBD1. The CDR3 has 14 amino acids. The J segment lost 6 bases and the V segment lost 7 bases, leaving 9 bases of the junction unmatched. Germline lookup yields CDR1 MNHEY and CDR2 SVGAGI. Written as DNA, the CDR3 is TGTGCCAGCAAAAGGGGACAGGGCATTGATGGCTACACCTTC. Residues: CASKRGQGIDGYTF.

The chain is built from TRBV3-1 (or the pseudogene TRBV3-2) and TRBJ2-1; TRBD2 agrees at 13 bases. The ends lost 4 bases at V and 12 bases at J; junction bases unmatched: 9. This CDR3 has 15 amino acids. CDR1 LGHDT and CDR2 YNNKEL come from the germline V gene (reference sequence). The chain's CDR3 is CASSRGLAGAGGQFF. As DNA, the CDR3 is TGTGCCAGCAGCCGAGGACTAGCGGGAGCGGGTGGGCAGTTCTTC.

This clone came up once. The chain combines TRBV4-1 with TRBJ1-5; possibly TRBD1 for D (5 bases). Germline V gene data show CDR1 as MGHRA and CDR2 as YSYEKL. Deletions cut 1 base from V and 4 bases from J, with 8 bases between. This CDR3 has 14 residues. CDR3 coding DNA: TGCGCCAGCAGCCAAGGGGGGGAAAATCAGCCCCAGCATTTT. The encoded protein is CASSQGGENQPQHF.

The chain combines TRBV15 with TRBJ2-3; 11 nucleotides line up with TRBD2. Per the germline V gene, CDR1 is LNHNV and CDR2 is YYDKDF (reference sequence). This CDR3 region has 17 residues. With 0 bases clipped from V and 1 base from J, the junction kept 3 bases outside the gene matches. CDR3 DNA sequence: TGTGCCACCAGCAGAGAAACTAGCGGGAGAGGCACAGATACGCAGTATTTT. It codes for CATSRETSGRGTDTQYF. Based on the CDR3 plus reference TRBV15 and TRBJ2-3, the full variable domain is DAMVIQNPRYQVTQFGKPVTLSCSQTLNHNVMYWYQQKSSQAPKLLFHYYDKDFNNEADTPDNFQSRRPNTSFCFLDIRSPGLGDTAMYLCATSRETSGRGTDTQYFGPGTRLTVL.

The CDR3 reads CASSQGTVAGSTDTQYF. Written as DNA, the CDR3 is TGTGCCAGCAGCCAAGGAACTGTCGCAGGGAGCACAGATACGCAGTATTTT. The rearrangement uses TRBV3-1 (or the pseudogene TRBV3-2) and TRBJ2-3, with D tentatively TRBD1 (5 bases). V dropped 1 base and J dropped 0 bases, with 14 bases sitting between them. The germline V gene has CDR1 LGHDT and CDR2 YNNKEL (reference sequence). The CDR3 is 17 residues long.

This clone appeared a single time. The rearrangement links TRBV3-1 (or the pseudogene TRBV3-2) to TRBJ2-1; 12 nucleotides align to TRBD2. The CDR3 extends over 18 amino acids. CDR1 is LGHDT and CDR2 is YNNKEL in the germline V gene (reference sequence). V was clipped by 1 base and J by 4 bases; unmatched bases: 8. CDR3 in DNA: TGTGCCAGCAGCCAAGGCTTGCCCGGGACTAGCGGGTACAATGAGCAGTTCTTC. This translates into CASSQGLPGTSGYNEQFF.

The V gene is TRBV5-1, the J gene TRBJ1-2; no definite D call. From germline, CDR1 is SGHRS and CDR2 YFSETQ. The CDR3 extends over 14 amino acids. Trimming took off 0 bases at V and 0 bases at J, with 6 bases between the two ends. CDR3 DNA sequence: TGCGCCAGCAGCTTGGACATCCCTAACTATGGCTACACCTTC. Translation: CASSLDIPNYGYTF.

J is TRBJ2-3 and V is TRBV5-1, with D possibly being TRBD1 (5 bases). V lost 2 bases to trimming and J lost 5 bases, with 15 bases between them. Per germline, CDR1 SGHRS and CDR2 YFSETQ. The CDR3 contains 15 residues. The CDR3 region has the DNA TGCGCCAGCAGCTTTTCAGGGTCGATCCAAGATACGCAGTATTTT. It is translated as CASSFSGSIQDTQYF.

The V gene is TRBV5-1, the J gene TRBJ2-3, with 15 nucleotides matching TRBD2. J gave up 5 bases and V 0 bases, and 1 base lay outside the gene matches. From germline, CDR1 is SGHRS and CDR2 YFSETQ. This CDR3 has 16 residues. This CDR3 is CASSLEGLAGGDTQYF. CDR3 nucleotides: TGCGCCAGCAGCTTGGAGGGACTAGCGGGAGGAGATACGCAGTATTTT.

The V call is TRBV24-1, the J call TRBJ1-5, with D hard to call. CDR3 length: 15 residues. Trimming removed 1 base at V and 5 bases at J, with 11 bases between. Germline V gene data show CDR1 as KGHDR and CDR2 as SFDVKD. Written as DNA, the CDR3 is TGTGCCACCAGTGATTTTTGGCAGGTCGATCAGCCCCAGCATTTT. Translated: CATSDFWQVDQPQHF.

V gene TRBV2 combines with J gene TRBJ2-5, with 10 bases identical to TRBD1. CDR1 is SNHLY and CDR2 is FYNNEI in the germline V gene. After removal of 5 bases from V and 3 bases from J, the junction contained 3 bases not matched to a gene. The CDR3 has 14 residues. The CDR3 sequence: CASSQDRGKETQYF. The CDR3 DNA reads TGTGCCAGCAGTCAGGACAGGGGGAAAGAGACCCAGTACTTC.

The chain employs TRBV5-1 and TRBJ2-3; 8 bases fit TRBD2. This CDR3 spans 14 amino acids. The germline gives CDR1 SGHRS, CDR2 YFSETQ. Trimming removed 4 bases from V and 5 bases from J; junction bases left unmatched: 6. CDR3 amino acids: CASSLLAGGDTQYF. CDR3 nucleotides: TGCGCCAGCAGCCTACTCGCGGGAGGAGATACGCAGTATTTT.

J is TRBJ2-7 and V is TRBV30; TRBD2 matches 9 bases. The CDR3 sequence is 15 residues long. The trim removed 1 base at V and 6 bases at J, leaving 10 bases unmatched. Germline CDR1 and CDR2: GTSNPN and SVGIG (reference sequence). The CDR3 spells CAWSGISSGTGEQYF. CDR3 sequence (DNA): TGTGCCTGGAGTGGAATTTCTAGCGGGACGGGCGAGCAGTACTTC.

The chain has TRBV6-2 or TRBV6-3 and TRBJ1-5; D gene ambiguous. The V and J ends lost 6 bases and 11 bases respectively, with 23 bases between them. The CDR3 is made up of 15 amino acids. Germline V lookup: CDR1 MNHEY, CDR2 SVGEGT. This chain's CDR3 is CASSLAQARDSAQHF. The CDR3 DNA sequence: TGTGCCAGCAGCCTCGCGCAGGCCCGCGATTCAGCCCAGCATTTT.

The chain employs TRBV6-5 and TRBJ1-2; tentative D call: TRBD1 (5 bases). The CDR3 has 15 residues. Deletions cut 10 bases from V and 0 bases from J, with 18 bases between. The germline V gene has CDR1 MNHEY and CDR2 SVGAGI. CDR3 loop: CAIPRGTLANYGYTF. The DNA of the CDR3 is TGTGCCATCCCGCGGGGGACTCTTGCTAACTATGGCTACACCTTC.

The chain links TRBV15 to TRBJ1-2; a possible D gene is TRBD1 (5 bases). V was pared by 1 base and J by 3 bases, with 12 bases between. The CDR3 has 15 residues. Germline V lookup: CDR1 LNHNV, CDR2 YYDKDF (reference sequence). The CDR3 loop is CATSRGQTADYGYTF. The CDR3 DNA follows: TGTGCCACCAGCAGAGGACAGACTGCAGACTATGGCTACACCTTC.

The rearrangement joins TRBV2 to TRBJ1-1; D unresolved. The germline V gene has CDR1 SNHLY and CDR2 FYNNEI. V lost 4 bases and J 1 base, leaving 4 bases between the germline ends. The CDR3 is 12 amino acids. CDR3 in amino acids: CASSARNTEAFF. CDR3 DNA sequence: TGTGCCAGCAGTGCTAGGAACACTGAAGCTTTCTTT.

The chain combines TRBV2 with TRBJ2-1, with TRBD2 matching over 11 bases. CDR3 length: 18 residues. The J segment lost 9 bases and the V segment lost 8 bases, leaving 21 bases of the junction unmatched. CDR1 is SNHLY and CDR2 is FYNNEI in the germline V gene. The CDR3 DNA follows: TGTGCCAGCCGGAAAGCCACTGGGTCGCTAGCGGGAGGCGGTGAGCAGTTCTTC. It translates to CASRKATGSLAGGGEQFF.

This clone was counted a few times. The chain has TRBV7-2 and TRBJ1-2, with 7 positions matching TRBD1. Trimming took 4 bases from V and 4 from J; bases not matched to a gene: 3. Germline V CDR1 and CDR2: SGHTA, FQGNSA. CDR3 size: 13 residues. The DNA of the CDR3 is TGTGCCAGCAGCTCCCGGGACAGCTATGGCTACACCTTC. It is translated as CASSSRDSYGYTF.

The chain employs TRBV28 and TRBJ2-2, with D perhaps TRBD2 (6 bases). The V and J ends lost 2 bases and 3 bases respectively, with 16 bases between them. Germline V CDR1 and CDR2: MDHEN, SYDVKM. This CDR3 comprises 17 residues. The CDR3 loop is CASSLHTRLAYTGELFF. CDR3 in DNA: TGTGCCAGCAGTTTACATACGCGGCTAGCGTACACCGGGGAGCTGTTTTTT.